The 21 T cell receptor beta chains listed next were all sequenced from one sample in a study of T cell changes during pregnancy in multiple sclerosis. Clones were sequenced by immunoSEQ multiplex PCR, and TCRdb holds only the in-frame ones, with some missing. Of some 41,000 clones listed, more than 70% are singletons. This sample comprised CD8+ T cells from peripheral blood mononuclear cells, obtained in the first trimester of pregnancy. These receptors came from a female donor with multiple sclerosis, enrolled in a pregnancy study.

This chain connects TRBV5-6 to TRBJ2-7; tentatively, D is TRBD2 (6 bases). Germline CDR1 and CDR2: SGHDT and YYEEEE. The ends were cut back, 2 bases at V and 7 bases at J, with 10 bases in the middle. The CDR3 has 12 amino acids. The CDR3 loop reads CASSLGLLEQYF. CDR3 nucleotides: TGTGCCAGCAGCTTAGGACTATTGGAGCAGTACTTC.

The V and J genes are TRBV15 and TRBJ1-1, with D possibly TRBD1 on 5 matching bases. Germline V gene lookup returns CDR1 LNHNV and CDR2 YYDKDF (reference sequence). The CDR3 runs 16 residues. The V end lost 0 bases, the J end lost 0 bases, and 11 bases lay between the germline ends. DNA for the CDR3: TGTGCCACCAGCAGAGACCGGGGGGGAATGAACACTGAAGCTTTCTTT. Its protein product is CATSRDRGGMNTEAFF.

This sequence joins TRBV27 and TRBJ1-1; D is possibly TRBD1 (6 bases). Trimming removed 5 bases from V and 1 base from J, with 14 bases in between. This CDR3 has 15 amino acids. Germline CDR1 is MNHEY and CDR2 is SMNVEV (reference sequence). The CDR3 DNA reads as TGTGCCAGCAGTCCGATCCAGACAGGGAACACTGAAGCTTTCTTT. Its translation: CASSPIQTGNTEAFF.

CDR3 coding DNA: TGTGCCAGCAGCCTAGACGGGACAGGGCATACCACTGAAGCTTTCTTT. Amino acid sequence: CASSLDGTGHTTEAFF. V usage is TRBV5-6 and J usage is TRBJ1-1; TRBD1 matches 9 bases. Germline CDR1 and CDR2: SGHDT and YYEEEE. J gave up 4 bases and V 4 bases, and 11 bases lay outside the gene matches. The CDR3 consists of 16 residues. Filled out from reference TRBV5-6 and TRBJ1-1, the complete variable domain reads DAGVTQSPTHLIKTRGQQVTLRCSPKSGHDTVSWYQQALGQGPQFIFQYYEEEERQRGNFPDRFSGHQFPNYSSELNVNALLLGDSALYLCASSLDGTGHTTEAFFGQGTRLTVV.

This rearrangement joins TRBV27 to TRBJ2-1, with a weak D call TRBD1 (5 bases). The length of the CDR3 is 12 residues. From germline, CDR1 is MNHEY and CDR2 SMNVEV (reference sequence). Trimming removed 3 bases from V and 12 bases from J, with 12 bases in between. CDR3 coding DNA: TGTGCCAGCAGTTTGGACGGACACGGGCAGTTCTTC. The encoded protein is CASSLDGHGQFF.

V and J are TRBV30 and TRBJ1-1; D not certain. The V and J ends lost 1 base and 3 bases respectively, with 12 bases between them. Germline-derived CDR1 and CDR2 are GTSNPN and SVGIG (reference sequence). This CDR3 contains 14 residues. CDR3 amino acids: CAWSEMGGYTEAFF. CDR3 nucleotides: TGTGCCTGGAGTGAGATGGGCGGGTACACTGAAGCTTTCTTT.

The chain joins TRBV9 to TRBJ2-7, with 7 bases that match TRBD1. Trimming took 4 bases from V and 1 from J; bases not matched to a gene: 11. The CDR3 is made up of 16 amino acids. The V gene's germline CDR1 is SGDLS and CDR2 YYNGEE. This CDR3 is CASSTTPGGNSYEQYF. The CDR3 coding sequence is TGTGCCAGCAGCACCACCCCAGGGGGAAATTCCTACGAGCAGTACTTC.

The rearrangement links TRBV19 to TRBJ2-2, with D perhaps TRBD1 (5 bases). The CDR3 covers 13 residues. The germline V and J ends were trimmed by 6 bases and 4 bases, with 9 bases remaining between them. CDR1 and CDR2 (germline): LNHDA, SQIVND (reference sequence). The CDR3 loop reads CASRVGLTGELFF. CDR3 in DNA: TGTGCCAGTAGAGTGGGGCTCACCGGGGAGCTGTTTTTT.

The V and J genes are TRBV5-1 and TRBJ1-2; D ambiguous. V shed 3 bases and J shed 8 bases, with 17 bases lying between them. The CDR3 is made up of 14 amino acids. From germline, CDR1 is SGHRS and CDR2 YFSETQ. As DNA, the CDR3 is TGCGCCAGCAGCTCCAACTTTGATACCTACGGCTACACCTTC. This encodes CASSSNFDTYGYTF.

In DNA, the CDR3 is TGTGCCAGCAGCCAGGGTTCTGGGTATGGCTACACCTTC. The encoded protein is CASSQGSGYGYTF. This chain joins TRBV5-6 and TRBJ1-2, with D possibly TRBD1 on 5 matching bases. CDR1 and CDR2 (germline): SGHDT, YYEEEE. The CDR3 loop spans 13 amino acids. With 4 bases removed from V and 5 bases from J, the gap between germline ends came to 12 bases.

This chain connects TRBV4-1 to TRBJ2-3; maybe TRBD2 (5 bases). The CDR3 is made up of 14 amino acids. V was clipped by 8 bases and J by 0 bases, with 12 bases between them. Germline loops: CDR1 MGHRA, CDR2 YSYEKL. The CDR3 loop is CASGRIGSTDTQYF. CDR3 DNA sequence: TGCGCCAGCGGGAGAATCGGGAGCACAGATACGCAGTATTTT.

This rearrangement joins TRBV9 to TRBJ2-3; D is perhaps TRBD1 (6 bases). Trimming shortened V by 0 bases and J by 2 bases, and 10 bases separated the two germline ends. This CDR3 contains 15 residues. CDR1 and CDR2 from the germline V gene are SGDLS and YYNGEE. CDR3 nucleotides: TGTGCCAGCAGCGTAGCGGGACATTACACAGATACGCAGTATTTT. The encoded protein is CASSVAGHYTDTQYF.

For the CDR3, the DNA is TGTGCCAGCACCTCCTCGACAGGGGATAGCCTTTTTCGGGCTTACGAGCAGTACTTC. Its protein is CASTSSTGDSLFRAYEQYF. The J gene is TRBJ2-7, the V gene TRBV27; 8 bases are a match to TRBD1. Germline CDR1 and CDR2: MNHEY and SMNVEV (reference sequence). V lost 7 bases and J lost 4; bases outside the gene matches: 24. This CDR3 is 19 amino acids long.

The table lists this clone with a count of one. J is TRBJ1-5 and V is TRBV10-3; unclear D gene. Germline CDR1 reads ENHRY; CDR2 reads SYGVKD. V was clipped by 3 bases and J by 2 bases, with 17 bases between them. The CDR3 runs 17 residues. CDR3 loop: CAISDPPRERGNQPQHF. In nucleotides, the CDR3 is TGTGCCATCAGTGACCCCCCTAGGGAGAGGGGCAATCAGCCCCAGCATTTT.

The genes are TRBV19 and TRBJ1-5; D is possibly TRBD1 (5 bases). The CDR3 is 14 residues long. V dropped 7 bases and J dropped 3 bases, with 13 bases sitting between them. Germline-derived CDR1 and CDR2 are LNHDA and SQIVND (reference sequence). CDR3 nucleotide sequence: TGTGCCAGTAAAGGGGCCAGGGCCAATCAGCCCCAGCATTTT. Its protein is CASKGARANQPQHF.

This CDR3 reads CASSADRGWQPQHF. Here the CDR3 DNA reads TGTGCCAGTAGTGCGGACAGGGGCTGGCAGCCCCAGCATTTT. The gene calls are TRBV19 and TRBJ1-5; TRBD1 agrees at 9 bases. The germline gives CDR1 LNHDA, CDR2 SQIVND (reference sequence). Unmatched junction bases numbered 6, after V lost 5 bases and J lost 7 bases. This CDR3 spans 14 amino acids.

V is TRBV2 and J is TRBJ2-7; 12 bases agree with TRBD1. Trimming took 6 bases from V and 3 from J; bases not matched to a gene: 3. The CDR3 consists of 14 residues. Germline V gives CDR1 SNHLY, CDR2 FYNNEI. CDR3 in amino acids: CASRGDRGRYEQYF. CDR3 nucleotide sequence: TGTGCCAGCAGGGGGGACAGGGGGCGCTACGAGCAGTACTTC.

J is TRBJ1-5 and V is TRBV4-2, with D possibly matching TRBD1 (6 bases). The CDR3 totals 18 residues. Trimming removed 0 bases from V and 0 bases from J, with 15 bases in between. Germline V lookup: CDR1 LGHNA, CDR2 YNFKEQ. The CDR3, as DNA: TGTGCCAGCAGCCAAGATCCGGACAGCTTGTATAGCAATCAGCCCCAGCATTTT. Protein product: CASSQDPDSLYSNQPQHF.

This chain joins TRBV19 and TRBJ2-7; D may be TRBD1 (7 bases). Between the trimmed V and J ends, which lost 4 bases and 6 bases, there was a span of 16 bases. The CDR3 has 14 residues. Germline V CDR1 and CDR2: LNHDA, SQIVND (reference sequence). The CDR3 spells CASSTGGTEAEQYF. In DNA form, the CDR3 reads TGTGCCAGTAGTACAGGGGGGACAGAGGCCGAGCAGTACTTC.

The CDR3: CASSLLRGSNQPQHF. The CDR3 nucleotides are TGTGCCAGCAGCCTCCTAAGGGGGAGCAATCAGCCCCAGCATTTT. This chain links TRBV7-8 with TRBJ1-5, with a possible D match to TRBD1 (6 bases). The CDR3 extends over 15 amino acids. V shed 5 bases and J shed 1 base, with 12 bases lying between them. CDR1 is SGHVS, CDR2 FQNEAQ, per germline.

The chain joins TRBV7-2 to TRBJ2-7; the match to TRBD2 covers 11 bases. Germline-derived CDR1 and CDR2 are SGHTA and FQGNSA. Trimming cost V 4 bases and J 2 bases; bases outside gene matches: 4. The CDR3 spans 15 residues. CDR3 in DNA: TGTGCCAGCAGCTACCTAGCGGGGGGAACCTACGAGCAGTACTTC. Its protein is CASSYLAGGTYEQYF.